This T cell receptor beta chain was recovered during a study of blood T cells in healthy people across ages. Of note for this clonotype: Its antigen is currently unknown.

Alongside a J-beta primer mix, a sample-barcoded 5' primer served in a second PCR lasting about 7 to 12 cycles. One entry per CDR3 protein, called by TCRdb with MiXCR from the 5' RACE reads. The table lists about 1.6 million distinct CDR3 sequences, roughly 30% of them singletons. Whole-study findings and limits: Those diversity estimates obtained from one million T cells were thought to be underestimates.

Trimming pared 2 bases from V and 3 bases from J, leaving 11 bases between. CDR1 is MDHEN, CDR2 SYDVKM, per germline. This CDR3 has 15 residues. This chain joins TRBV28 and TRBJ2-1; the D gene is possibly TRBD2 (5 bases). The clonotype was recovered from a woman aged 25 to 39 in good health. The sequenced material came from blood. The CDR3 is CASSLEASRYNEQFF. CDR3 nucleotide sequence: TGTGCCAGCAGTTTAGAGGCTAGCCGCTACAATGAGCAGTTCTTC.